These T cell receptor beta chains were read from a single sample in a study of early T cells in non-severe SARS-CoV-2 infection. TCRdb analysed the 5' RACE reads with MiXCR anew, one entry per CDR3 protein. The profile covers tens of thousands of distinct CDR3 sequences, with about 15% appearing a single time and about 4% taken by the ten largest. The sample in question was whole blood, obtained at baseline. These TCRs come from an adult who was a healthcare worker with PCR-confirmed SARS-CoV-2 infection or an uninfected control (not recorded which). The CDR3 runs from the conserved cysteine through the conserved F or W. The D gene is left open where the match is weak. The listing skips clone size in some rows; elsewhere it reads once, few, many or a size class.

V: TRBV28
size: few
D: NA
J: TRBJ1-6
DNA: TGTGCCAGCAGTCTTAGACCGAATTCACCCCTCCACTTT
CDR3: CASSLRPNSPLHF

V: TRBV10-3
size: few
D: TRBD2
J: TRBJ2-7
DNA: TGTGCCATCAGCCTCGGGGGGGGACCAAGCTTTAGCTCCTACGAGCAGTACTTC
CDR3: CAISLGGGPSFSSYEQYF

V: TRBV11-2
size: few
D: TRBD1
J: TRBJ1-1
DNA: TGTGCCAGCAGCTGGGACAGGCCTGAAGCTTTCTTT
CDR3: CASSWDRPEAFF

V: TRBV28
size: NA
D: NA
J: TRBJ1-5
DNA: TGTGCCAGCGTTTTAGACCGGGGTCATCAGCCCCAGCATTTT
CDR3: CASVLDRGHQPQHF

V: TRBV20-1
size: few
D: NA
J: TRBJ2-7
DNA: TGCAGTGCTAGACGGGACACGTACGAGCAGTACTTC
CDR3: CSARRDTYEQYF

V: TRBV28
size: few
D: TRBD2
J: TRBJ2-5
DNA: TGTGCCAGCAGTTTCCTAGCGGGAGGGGATGAGACCCAGTACTTC
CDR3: CASSFLAGGDETQYF

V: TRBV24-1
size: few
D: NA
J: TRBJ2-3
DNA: TGTGCCACCAGTGACACTTACACAGATACGCAGTATTTT
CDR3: CATSDTYTDTQYF

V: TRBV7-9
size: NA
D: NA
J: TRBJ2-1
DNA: TGTGCCAGCAGCCGGGCCCCGGAAGAGCAGTTCTTC
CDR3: CASSRAPEEQFF

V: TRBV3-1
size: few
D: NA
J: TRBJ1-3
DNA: TGTGCCAGCACCGAAGAGGACCCTGGAAACACCATATATTTT
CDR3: CASTEEDPGNTIYF

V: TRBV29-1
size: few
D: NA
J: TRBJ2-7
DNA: TGCAGCACCACGACCCCTTGGGACGAGCAGTACTTC
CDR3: CSTTTPWDEQYF

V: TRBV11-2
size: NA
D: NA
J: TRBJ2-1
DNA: TGTGCCAGCAGAAAACCGGGACTCAGTGGGAATGAGCAGTTCTTC
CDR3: CASRKPGLSGNEQFF

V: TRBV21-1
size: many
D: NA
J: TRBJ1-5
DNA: TGTGCCAGCCACCCGGGAGTGGGTCAGCCCCAGCATTTT
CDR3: CASHPGVGQPQHF

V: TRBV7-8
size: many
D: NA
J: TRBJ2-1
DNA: TGTGCCAGCAGCTTAGGAGCCCCAGGGATGGGTAAGCAGTTCTTC
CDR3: CASSLGAPGMGKQFF

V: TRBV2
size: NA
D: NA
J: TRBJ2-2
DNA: TGTGCCAGCAGTGAAGCCCCCCAGAACACCGGGGAGCTGTTTTTT
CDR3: CASSEAPQNTGELFF

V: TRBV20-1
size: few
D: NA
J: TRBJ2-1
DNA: TGCAGTGCTAGAGATCACTTCCATGAGCAGTTCTTC
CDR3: CSARDHFHEQFF

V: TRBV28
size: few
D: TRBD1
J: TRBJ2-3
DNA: TGTGCCAGCAGTTTAATAGGGACAGGGGTCGGAGGACTCAGCACAGATACGCAGTATTTT
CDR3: CASSLIGTGVGGLSTDTQYF

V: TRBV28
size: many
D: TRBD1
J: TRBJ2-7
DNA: TGTGCCAGCACTCCCCCCGGACAGGGGACCTACGAGCAGTACTTC
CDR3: CASTPPGQGTYEQYF

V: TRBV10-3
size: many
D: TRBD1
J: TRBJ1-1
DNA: TGTGCCATCAGTGAGCCCGGGACAGCTTCCACTGAAGCTTTCTTT
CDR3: CAISEPGTASTEAFF

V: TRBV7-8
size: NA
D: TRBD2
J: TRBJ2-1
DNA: TGTGCCAGCAGCGCATGGGCGGGGGGCTCCTACAATGAGCAGTTCTTC
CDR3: CASSAWAGGSYNEQFF

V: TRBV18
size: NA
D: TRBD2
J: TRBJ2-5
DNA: TGTGCCAGCTCCCCCGGGACTAGCGGGAGAAGAGGAGAGACCCAGTACTTC
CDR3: CASSPGTSGRRGETQYF

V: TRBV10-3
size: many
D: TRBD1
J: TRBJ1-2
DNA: TGTGCCACCAAGACAGGGGGCTGGGGTAACTATGGCTACACCTTC
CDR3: CATKTGGWGNYGYTF

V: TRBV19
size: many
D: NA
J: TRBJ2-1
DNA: TGTGCCAGTAGTGTCTCGGGCCGAGGGCGGGAGCAGTTCTTC
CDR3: CASSVSGRGREQFF

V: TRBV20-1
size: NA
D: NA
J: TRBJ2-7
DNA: TGCAGTGCTAGACACCTGTCTCCCGAGCAGTACTTC
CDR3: CSARHLSPEQYF

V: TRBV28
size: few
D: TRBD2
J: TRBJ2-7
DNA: TGTGCCAGCAGTTTTGGAGGCGGGAGGGCCTACGAGCAGTACTTC
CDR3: CASSFGGGRAYEQYF

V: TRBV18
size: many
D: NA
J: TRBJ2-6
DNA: TGTGCCAGCTCCCCGTGGGTCAGCTCTGGGGCCAACGTCCTGACTTTC
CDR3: CASSPWVSSGANVLTF

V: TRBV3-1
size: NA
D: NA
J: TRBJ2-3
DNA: TGTGCCAGCAGCTTAGATCTCGCAGATACGCAGTATTTT
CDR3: CASSLDLADTQYF

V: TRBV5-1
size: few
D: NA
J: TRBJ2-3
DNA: TGCGCCAGCAGCAGGTCCAGCGGGTCGGATACGCAGTATTTT
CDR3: CASSRSSGSDTQYF

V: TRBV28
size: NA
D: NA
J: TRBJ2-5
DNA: TGTGCCAGCAGTTTCAGGGGGCTGACTAGCAAAGAGACCCAGTACTTC
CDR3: CASSFRGLTSKETQYF